This entry describes one T cell receptor (beta chain). Its antigen is currently unknown. The data derive from a study of cytomegalovirus exposure and HLA in healthy donors. Findings of the study overall: In vitro data verified three CMV-associated chains as specific for CMV antigens. Associated with cytomegalovirus, according to the listing, were 150 to 200 TCR beta chains.

The PCR ran on 60 Vbeta and 13 Jbeta primers. The data were produced by immunoSEQ multiplex PCR, yet TCRdb's version contains in-frame clones alone and is incomplete. The top ten clones hold roughly 4% of a sample with some 120,000 clones, 70% to 85% of them seen once. The origin of this receptor is a human donor in good health. Sequencing was carried out using PBMCs.

The CDR3 reads CSVVGQYTGELFF. Written as DNA, the CDR3 is TGCAGCGTCGTTGGACAGTACACCGGGGAGCTGTTTTTT. The chain couples TRBV29-1 to TRBJ2-2; D is perhaps TRBD1 (6 bases). The CDR3 has 13 residues. Germline values: CDR1 SQVTM, CDR2 ANQGSEA. V was clipped by 6 bases and J by 3 bases, with 11 bases between them.